This T cell receptor (beta chain) was sequenced for a study of shared clonotypes between healthy human individuals. Measured with immunoSEQ multiplex PCR; TCRdb has only the in-frame clones, and not every one. The sample lists roughly 2,500,000 clones; 93% were seen once. With regard to this clone: Its antigen is still unknown.

V lost 6 bases, J lost 4 bases, and 7 bases lay in between. CDR1 MDHEN and CDR2 SYDVKM come from the germline V gene. The CDR3 loop spans 12 amino acids. Study results and caveats: Relative to memory subsets, naive subsets generally showed larger estimated richness. It was expected that sequencing depth would affect clonotype sharing among donors.

The chain carries TRBV28 and TRBJ1-3; D is unresolved. The clonotype originates from a man aged 18-30 years in good health. Some clones in this sample may be carry-over from other donors' samples. Sequenced sample: naive CD4+ T cells from PBMCs. Subset denoted: CD45RA+ positively selected. CDR3 coding DNA: TGTGCCAGCAGCCGTACAGGAAACACCATATATTTT. Translated, it gives CASSRTGNTIYF.